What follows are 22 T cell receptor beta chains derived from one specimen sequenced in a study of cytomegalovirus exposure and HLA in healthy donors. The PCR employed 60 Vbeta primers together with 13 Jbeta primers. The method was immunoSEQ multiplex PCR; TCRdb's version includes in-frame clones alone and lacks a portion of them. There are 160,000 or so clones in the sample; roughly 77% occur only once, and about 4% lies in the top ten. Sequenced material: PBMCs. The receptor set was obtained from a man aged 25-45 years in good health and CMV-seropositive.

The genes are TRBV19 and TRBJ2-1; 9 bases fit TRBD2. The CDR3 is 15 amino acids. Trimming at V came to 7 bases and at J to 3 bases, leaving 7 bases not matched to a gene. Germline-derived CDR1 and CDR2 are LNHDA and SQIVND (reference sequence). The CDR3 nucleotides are TGTGCCAGTACTCGCGTAGCGGGGGACTACAATGAGCAGTTCTTC. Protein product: CASTRVAGDYNEQFF.

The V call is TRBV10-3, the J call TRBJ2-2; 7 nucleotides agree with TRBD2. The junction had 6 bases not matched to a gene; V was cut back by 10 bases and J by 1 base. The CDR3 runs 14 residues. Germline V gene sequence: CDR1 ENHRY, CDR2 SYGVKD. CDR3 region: CASRLAKNTGELFF. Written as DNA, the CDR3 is TGTGCCAGCAGACTAGCAAAGAACACCGGGGAGCTGTTTTTT.

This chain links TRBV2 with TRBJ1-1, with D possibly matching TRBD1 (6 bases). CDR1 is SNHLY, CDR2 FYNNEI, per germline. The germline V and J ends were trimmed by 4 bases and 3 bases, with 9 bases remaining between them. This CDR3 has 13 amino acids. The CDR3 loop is CASSVQGYTEAFF. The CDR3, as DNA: TGTGCCAGCAGTGTACAGGGCTACACTGAAGCTTTCTTT.

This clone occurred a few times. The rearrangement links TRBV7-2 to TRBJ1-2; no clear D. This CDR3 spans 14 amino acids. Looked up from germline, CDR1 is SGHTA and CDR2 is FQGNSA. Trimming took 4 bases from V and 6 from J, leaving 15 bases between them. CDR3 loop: CASSWSAGVDGYTF. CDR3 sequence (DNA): TGTGCCAGCAGCTGGAGCGCCGGGGTTGATGGCTACACCTTC.

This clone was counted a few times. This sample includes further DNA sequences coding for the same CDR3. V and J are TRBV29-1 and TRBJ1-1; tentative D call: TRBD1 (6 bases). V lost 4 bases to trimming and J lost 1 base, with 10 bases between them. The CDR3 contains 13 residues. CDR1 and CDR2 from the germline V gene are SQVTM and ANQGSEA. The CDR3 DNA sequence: TGCAGCGTTGCACAGGGAACGAACACTGAAGCTTTCTTT. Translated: CSVAQGTNTEAFF.

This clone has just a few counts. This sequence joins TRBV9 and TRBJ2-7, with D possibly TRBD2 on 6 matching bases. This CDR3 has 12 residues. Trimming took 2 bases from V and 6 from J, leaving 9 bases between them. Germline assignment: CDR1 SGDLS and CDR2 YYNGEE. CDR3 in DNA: TGTGCCAGCAGCGTCTCAGCGGGCGAGCAGTACTTC. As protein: CASSVSAGEQYF.

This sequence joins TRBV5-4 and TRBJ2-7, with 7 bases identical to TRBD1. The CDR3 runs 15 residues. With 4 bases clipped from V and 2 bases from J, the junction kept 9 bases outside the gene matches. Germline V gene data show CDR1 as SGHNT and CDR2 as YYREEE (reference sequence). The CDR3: CASSAPTGTAYEQYF. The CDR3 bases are TGTGCCAGCAGCGCACCGACAGGGACCGCCTACGAGCAGTACTTC.

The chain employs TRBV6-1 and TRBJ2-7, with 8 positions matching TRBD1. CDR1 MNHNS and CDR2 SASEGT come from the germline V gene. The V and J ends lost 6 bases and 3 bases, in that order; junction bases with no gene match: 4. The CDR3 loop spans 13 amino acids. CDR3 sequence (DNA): TGTGCCAGCAGGTTAGACAGGGGCTACGAGCAGTACTTC. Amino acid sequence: CASRLDRGYEQYF.

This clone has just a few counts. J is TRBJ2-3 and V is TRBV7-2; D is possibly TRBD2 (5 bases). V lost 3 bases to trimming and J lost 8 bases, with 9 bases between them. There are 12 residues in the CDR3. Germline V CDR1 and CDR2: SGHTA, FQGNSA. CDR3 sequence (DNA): TGTGCCAGCAGCTTGGAGGATCCTACGCAGTATTTT. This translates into CASSLEDPTQYF.

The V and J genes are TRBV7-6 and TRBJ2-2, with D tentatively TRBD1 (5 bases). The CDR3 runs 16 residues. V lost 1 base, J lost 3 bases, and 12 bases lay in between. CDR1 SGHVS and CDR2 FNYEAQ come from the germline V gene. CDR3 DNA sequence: TGTGCCAGCAGCTTAGTTCCAGGGATTGACACCGGGGAGCTGTTTTTT. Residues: CASSLVPGIDTGELFF.

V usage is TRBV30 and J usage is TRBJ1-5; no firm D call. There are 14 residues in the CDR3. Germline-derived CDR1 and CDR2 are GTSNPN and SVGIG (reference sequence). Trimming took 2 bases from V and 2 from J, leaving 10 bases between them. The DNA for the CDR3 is TGTGCCTGGAGTCGGCGAGGCGGCAATCAGCCCCAGCATTTT. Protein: CAWSRRGGNQPQHF.

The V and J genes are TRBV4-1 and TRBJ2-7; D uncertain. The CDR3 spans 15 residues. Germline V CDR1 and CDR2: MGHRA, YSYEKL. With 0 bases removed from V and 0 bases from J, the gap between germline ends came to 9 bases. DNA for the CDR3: TGCGCCAGCAGCCAAGAATCGCTGAGCTCCTACGAGCAGTACTTC. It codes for CASSQESLSSYEQYF.

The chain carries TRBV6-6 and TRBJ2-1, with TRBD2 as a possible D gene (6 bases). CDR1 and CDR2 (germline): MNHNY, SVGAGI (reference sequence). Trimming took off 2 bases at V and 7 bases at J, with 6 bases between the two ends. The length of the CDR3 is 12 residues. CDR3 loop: CASSYRGNEQFF. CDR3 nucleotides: TGTGCCAGCAGTTACCGGGGGAATGAGCAGTTCTTC.

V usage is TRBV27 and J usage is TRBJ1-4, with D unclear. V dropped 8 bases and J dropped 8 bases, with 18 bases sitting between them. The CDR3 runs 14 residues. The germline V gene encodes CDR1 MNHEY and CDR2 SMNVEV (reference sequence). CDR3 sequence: CASPPSRNWEKLFF. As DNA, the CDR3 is TGTGCCAGCCCCCCAAGCCGAAATTGGGAAAAACTGTTTTTT. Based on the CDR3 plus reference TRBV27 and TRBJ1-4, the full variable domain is EAQVTQNPRYLITVTGKKLTVTCSQNMNHEYMSWYRQDPGLGLRQIYYSMNVEVTDKGDVPEGYKVSRKEKRNFPLILESPSPNQTSLYFCASPPSRNWEKLFFGSGTQLSVL.

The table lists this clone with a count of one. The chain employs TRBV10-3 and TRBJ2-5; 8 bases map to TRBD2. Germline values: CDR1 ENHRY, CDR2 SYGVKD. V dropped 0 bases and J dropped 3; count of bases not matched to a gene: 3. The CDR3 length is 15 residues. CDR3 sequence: CAISESTGGEETQYF. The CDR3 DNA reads TGTGCCATCAGTGAGTCGACGGGGGGGGAAGAGACCCAGTACTTC.

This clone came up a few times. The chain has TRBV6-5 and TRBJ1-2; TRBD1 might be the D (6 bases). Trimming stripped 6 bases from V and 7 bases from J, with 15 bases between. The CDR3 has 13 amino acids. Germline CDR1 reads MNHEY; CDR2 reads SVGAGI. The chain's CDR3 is CASRPQGKGGYTF. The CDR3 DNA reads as TGTGCCAGCAGGCCACAGGGAAAAGGTGGCTACACCTTC.

The CDR3 sequence: CASRRGQGWETQYF. The CDR3 nucleotides are TGTGCCAGCAGACGTGGACAGGGTTGGGAGACCCAGTACTTC. V and J are TRBV6-5 and TRBJ2-5; TRBD1 matches at 8 bases. V lost 6 bases to trimming and J lost 5 bases; unmatched junction nucleotides: 8. Germline CDR1 MNHEY, CDR2 SVGAGI. There are 14 residues in the CDR3.

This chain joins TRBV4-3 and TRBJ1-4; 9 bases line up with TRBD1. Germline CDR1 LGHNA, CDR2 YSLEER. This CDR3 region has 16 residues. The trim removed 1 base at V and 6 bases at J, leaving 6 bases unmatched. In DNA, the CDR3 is TGCGCCAGCAGCCAAGGGGTGGACAGGGGTTATGAAAAACTGTTTTTT. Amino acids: CASSQGVDRGYEKLFF.

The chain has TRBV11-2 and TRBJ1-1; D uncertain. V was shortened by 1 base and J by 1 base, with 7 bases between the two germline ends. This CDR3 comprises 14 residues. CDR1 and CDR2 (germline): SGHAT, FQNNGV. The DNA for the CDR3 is TGTGCCAGCAGCTTAGGGGCTCGGAACACTGAAGCTTTCTTT. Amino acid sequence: CASSLGARNTEAFF.

The CDR3 spells CATHAGGADGYTF. For the CDR3, the DNA is TGTGCCACCCACGCAGGGGGCGCCGATGGCTACACCTTC. This chain connects TRBV10-3 to TRBJ1-2, with 8 nucleotides matching TRBD1. Germline assignment: CDR1 ENHRY and CDR2 SYGVKD. The CDR3 is 13 amino acids. After removal of 10 bases from V and 6 bases from J, the junction contained 10 bases not matched to a gene.

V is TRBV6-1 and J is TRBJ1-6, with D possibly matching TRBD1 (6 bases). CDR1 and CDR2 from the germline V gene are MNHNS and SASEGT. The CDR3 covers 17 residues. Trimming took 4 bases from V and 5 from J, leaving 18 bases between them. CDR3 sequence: CASSGGQAGGHNSPLHF. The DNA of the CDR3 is TGTGCCAGCAGTGGGGGGCAAGCAGGCGGTCATAATTCACCCCTCCACTTT.

The CDR3 DNA reads as TGTGCCAGCAGCTCGACGGGGGGCAGGACCGGGGAGCTGTTTTTT. Protein product: CASSSTGGRTGELFF. The genes are TRBV7-9 and TRBJ2-2; possible D gene TRBD2, 7 bases. Germline V CDR1 and CDR2: SEHNR, FQNEAQ (reference sequence). The V and J ends lost 4 bases and 5 bases respectively, with 14 bases between them. The CDR3 totals 15 residues. The whole variable domain, filled in from reference TRBV7-9 and TRBJ2-2, reads DTGVSQNPRHKITKRGQNVTFRCDPISEHNRLYWYRQTLGQGPEFLTYFQNEAQLEKSRLLSDRFSAERPKGSFSTLEIQRTEQGDSAMYLCASSSTGGRTGELFFGEGSRLTVL.